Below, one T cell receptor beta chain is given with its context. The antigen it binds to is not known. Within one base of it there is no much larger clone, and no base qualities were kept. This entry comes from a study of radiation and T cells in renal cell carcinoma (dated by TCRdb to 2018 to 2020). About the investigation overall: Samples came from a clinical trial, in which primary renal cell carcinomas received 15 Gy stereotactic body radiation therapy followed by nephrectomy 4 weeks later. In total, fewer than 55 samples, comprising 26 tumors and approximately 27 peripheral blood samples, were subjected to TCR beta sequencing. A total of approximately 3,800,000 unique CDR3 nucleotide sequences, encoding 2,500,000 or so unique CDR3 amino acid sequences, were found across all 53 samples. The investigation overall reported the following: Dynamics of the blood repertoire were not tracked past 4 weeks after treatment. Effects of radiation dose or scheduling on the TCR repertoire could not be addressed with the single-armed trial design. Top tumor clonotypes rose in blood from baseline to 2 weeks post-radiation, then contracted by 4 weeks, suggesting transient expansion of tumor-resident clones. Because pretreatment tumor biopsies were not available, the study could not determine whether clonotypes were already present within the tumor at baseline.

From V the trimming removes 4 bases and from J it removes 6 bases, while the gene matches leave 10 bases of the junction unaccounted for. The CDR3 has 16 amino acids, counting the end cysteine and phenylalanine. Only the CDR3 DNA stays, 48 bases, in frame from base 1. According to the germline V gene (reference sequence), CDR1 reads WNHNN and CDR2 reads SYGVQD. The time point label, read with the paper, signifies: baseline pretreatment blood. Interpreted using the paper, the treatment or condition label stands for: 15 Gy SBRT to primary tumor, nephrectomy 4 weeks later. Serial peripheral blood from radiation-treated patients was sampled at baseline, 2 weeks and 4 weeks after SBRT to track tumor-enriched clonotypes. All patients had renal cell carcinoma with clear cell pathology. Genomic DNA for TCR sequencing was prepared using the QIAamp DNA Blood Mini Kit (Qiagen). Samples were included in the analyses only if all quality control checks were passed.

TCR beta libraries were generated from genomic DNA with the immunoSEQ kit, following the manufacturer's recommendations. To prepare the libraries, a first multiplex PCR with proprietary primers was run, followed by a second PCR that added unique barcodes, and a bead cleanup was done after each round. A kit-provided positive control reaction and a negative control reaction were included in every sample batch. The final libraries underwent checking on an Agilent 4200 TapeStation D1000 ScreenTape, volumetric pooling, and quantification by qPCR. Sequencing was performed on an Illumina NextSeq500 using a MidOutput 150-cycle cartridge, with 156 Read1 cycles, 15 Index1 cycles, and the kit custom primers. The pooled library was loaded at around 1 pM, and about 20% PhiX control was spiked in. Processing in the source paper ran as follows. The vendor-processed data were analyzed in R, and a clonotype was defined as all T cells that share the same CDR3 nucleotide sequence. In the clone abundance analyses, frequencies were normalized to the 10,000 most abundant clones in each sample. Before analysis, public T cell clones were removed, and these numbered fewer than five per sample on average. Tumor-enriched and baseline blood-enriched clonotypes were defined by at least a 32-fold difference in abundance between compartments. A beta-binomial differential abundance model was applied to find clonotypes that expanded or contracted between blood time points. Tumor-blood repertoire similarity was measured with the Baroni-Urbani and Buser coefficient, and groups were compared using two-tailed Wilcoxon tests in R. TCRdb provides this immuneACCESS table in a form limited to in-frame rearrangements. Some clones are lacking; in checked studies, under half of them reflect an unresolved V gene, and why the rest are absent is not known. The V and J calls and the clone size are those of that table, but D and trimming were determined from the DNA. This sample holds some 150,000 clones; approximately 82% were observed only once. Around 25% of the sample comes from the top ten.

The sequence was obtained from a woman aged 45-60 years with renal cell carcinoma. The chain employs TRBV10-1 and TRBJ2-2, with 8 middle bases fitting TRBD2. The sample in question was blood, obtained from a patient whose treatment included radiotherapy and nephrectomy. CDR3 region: CASSGSQVAGSGELFF. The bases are TGCGCCAGCAGTGGGTCGCAGGTAGCGGGGTCCGGGGAGCTGTTTTTT.